This TCR beta chain was retrieved from a study of yellow fever vaccine responses in identical twins. Study conclusions and caveats: Reportedly, twins showed a vaccine T cell response that looked partly convergent and partly personalized.

A note on this clonotype: Its specificity is unknown.

Germline CDR1 reads LGHNA; CDR2 reads YSLEER. The ends were cut back, 2 bases at V and 4 bases at J, with 9 bases in the middle. This CDR3 is built from 14 residues. From the RT-PCR reads, TCRdb called clonotypes with MiXCR, one entry per CDR3 protein. The table includes 30,000 to 40,000 distinct CDR3 sequences, 50% to 75% detected once. The V call is TRBV4-3, the J call TRBJ2-1, with unresolved D. This specimen was T cells from blood (PBMCs), unsorted or a sorted subset (not recorded which), taken before or after yellow fever vaccination (not recorded which). The TCR was taken from a woman younger than 35 who received the yellow fever vaccine. CDR3 in DNA: TGCGCCAGCAGCCAACCGCAGGTTTACAATGAGCAGTTCTTC. Amino acids: CASSQPQVYNEQFF.